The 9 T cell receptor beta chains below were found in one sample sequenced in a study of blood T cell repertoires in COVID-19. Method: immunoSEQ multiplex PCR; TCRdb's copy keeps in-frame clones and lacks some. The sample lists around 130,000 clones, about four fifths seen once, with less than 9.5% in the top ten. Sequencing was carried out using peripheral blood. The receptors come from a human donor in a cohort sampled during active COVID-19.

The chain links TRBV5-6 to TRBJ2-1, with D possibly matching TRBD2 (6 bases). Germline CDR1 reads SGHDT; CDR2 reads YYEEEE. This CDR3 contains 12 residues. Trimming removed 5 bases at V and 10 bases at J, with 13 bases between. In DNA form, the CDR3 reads TGTGCCAGCAGTTGGAGGGTGGGAGAGCAGTTCTTC. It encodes CASSWRVGEQFF.

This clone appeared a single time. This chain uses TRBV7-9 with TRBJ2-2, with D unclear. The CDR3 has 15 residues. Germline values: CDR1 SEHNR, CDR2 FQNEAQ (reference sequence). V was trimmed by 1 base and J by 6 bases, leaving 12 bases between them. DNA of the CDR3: TGTGCCAGCAGCTTAGACAGTCGGAATTCCGGGGAGCTGTTTTTT. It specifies CASSLDSRNSGELFF.

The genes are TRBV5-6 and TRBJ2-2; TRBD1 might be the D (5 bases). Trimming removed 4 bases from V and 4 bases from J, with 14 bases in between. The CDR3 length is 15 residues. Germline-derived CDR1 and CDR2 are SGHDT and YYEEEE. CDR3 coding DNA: TGTGCCAGCAGCCCCCAGGATAGGGGCACCGGGGAGCTGTTTTTT. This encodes CASSPQDRGTGELFF.

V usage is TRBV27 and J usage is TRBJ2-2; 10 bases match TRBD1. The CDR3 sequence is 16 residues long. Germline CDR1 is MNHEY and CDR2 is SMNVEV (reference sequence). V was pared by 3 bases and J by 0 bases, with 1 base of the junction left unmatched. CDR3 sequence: CASSFGQGANTGELFF. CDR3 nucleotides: TGTGCCAGCAGTTTCGGACAGGGGGCGAACACCGGGGAGCTGTTTTTT.

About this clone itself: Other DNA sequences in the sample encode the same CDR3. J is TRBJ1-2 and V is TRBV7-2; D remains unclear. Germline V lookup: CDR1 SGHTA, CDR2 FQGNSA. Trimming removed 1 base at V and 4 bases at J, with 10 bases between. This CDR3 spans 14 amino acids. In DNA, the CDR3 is TGTGCCAGCAGCTTAGGAGTCGAGGGCTATGGCTACACCTTC. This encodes CASSLGVEGYGYTF.

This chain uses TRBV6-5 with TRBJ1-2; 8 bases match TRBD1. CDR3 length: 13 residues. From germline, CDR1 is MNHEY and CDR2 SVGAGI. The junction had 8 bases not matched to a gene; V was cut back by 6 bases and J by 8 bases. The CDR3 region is CASRNQGAGGYTF. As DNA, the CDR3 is TGTGCCAGCAGAAACCAGGGGGCGGGAGGCTACACCTTC.

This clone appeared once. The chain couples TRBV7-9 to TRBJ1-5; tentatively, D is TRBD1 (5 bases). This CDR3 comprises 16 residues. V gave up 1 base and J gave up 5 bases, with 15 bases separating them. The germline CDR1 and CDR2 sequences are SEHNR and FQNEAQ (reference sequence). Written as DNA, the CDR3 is TGTGCCAGCAGCTTAGGGGGGGAGGCAGAACATCAGCCCCAGCATTTT. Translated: CASSLGGEAEHQPQHF.

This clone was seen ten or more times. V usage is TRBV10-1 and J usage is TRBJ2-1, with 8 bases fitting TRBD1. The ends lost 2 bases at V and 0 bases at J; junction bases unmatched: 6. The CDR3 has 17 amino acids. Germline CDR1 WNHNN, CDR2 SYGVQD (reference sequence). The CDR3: CASSEEQGVDSYNEQFF. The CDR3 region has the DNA TGCGCCAGCAGTGAGGAACAGGGGGTGGACTCCTACAATGAGCAGTTCTTC.

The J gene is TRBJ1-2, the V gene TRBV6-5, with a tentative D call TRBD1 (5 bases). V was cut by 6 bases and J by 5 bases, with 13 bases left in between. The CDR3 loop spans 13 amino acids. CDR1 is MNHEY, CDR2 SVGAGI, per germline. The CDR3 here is CASSQTRDYGYTF. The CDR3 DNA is TGTGCCAGCAGCCAGACCAGGGATTATGGCTACACCTTC.